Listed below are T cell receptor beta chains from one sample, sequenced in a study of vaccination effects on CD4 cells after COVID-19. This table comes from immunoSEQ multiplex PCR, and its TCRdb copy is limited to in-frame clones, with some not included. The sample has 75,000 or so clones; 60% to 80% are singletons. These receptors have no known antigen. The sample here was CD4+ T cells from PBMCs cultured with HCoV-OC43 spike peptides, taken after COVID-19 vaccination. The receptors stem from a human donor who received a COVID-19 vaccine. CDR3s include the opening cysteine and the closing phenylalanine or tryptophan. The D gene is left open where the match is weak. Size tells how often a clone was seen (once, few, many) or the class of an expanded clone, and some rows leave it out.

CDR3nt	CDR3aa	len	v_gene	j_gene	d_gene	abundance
TGTGCCAGCATCGAAGGAGCTTCAGGCAATCAGCCCCAGCATTTT	CASIEGASGNQPQHF	15	TRBV28	TRBJ1-5	.	.
TGTGCCAGCACCCCAACAGGGGTCGGAAACACCATATATTTT	CASTPTGVGNTIYF	14	TRBV7-9	TRBJ1-3	TRBD1	.
TGTGCCTGGAGTGTACAGCTAGCGGGGTTACAGTTCTTC	CAWSVQLAGLQFF	13	TRBV30	TRBJ2-1	TRBD2	few
TGTGCCAGCAGCCAGGAGGGAAACACTGAAGCTTTCTTT	CASSQEGNTEAFF	13	TRBV11-3	TRBJ1-1	.	.
TGTGCCAGCAGCTTGGGACAAGATTTACTAACCGGGGAGCTGTTTTTT	CASSLGQDLLTGELFF	16	TRBV5-4	TRBJ2-2	.	.
TGTGCCACCAGTGATCGGCGGGCACAGAGCTACAATGAGCAGTTCTTC	CATSDRRAQSYNEQFF	16	TRBV24-1	TRBJ2-1	.	.
TGTGCCAGCAGCTTGGGCGGGGGGGTCCAAGAGACCCAGTACTTC	CASSLGGGVQETQYF	15	TRBV7-3	TRBJ2-5	TRBD2	.
TGCAGTAGTCAGGGGAATGAAGCTTTCTTT	CSSQGNEAFF	10	TRBV20-1	TRBJ1-1	.	.
TGTGCCAGTAGTATTGTTAGCTTTCGGAGCGATGAGCAGTTCTTC	CASSIVSFRSDEQFF	15	TRBV19	TRBJ2-1	.	few
TGTGCCAGCAGCCCGGGACTGACCTATGGCTACACCTTC	CASSPGLTYGYTF	13	TRBV6-2/TRBV6-3	TRBJ1-2	.	.
TGTGCCAGGTGGCGGGCCAGTCCGGGGGAGACCCAGTACTTC	CARWRASPGETQYF	14	TRBV7-9	TRBJ2-5	.	few
TGTGCCAGCAGCTTTGACCCCAGGGTTTCCGGAAACACCATATATTTT	CASSFDPRVSGNTIYF	16	TRBV5-6	TRBJ1-3	.	.
TGTGCCAGCACGAGGGAGAACTATGGCTACACCTTC	CASTRENYGYTF	12	TRBV2	TRBJ1-2	.	.
TGTGCCAGCAGCTTAGATAATCCCTGGTTAGGGTCTGGCTACACCTTC	CASSLDNPWLGSGYTF	16	TRBV11-3	TRBJ1-2	.	.
TGCGCCAGCAGCCTGATGACAGGGATAAACTATGGCTACACCTTC	CASSLMTGINYGYTF	15	TRBV5-1	TRBJ1-2	TRBD1	.
TGTGCCAGCAGTCGGGGGGATGGTATCGGGGAGACCCAGTACTTC	CASSRGDGIGETQYF	15	TRBV27	TRBJ2-5	TRBD2	.
TGTGCCAGCAGCCTAGAGGGGGGGCGCCGAACTGAAGCTTTCTTT	CASSLEGGRRTEAFF	15	TRBV7-8	TRBJ1-1	.	.
TGTGCCAGCAGCTTGGCCCCTAGCTCTAAGTCCACAGATACGCAGTATTTT	CASSLAPSSKSTDTQYF	17	TRBV5-5	TRBJ2-3	.	.
TGTGCCAGCAGCTTCCAACTGGGACAGGGGTTAGGCTCACCCCTCCACTTT	CASSFQLGQGLGSPLHF	17	TRBV11-2	TRBJ1-6	TRBD1	few
TGCGCCAGCAGCTTGGGGACAGCAAATGAAAAACTGTTTTTT	CASSLGTANEKLFF	14	TRBV5-1	TRBJ1-4	.	.
TGTGCCAGCAGCCGGGACTTGGGGACTGAAGCTTTCTTT	CASSRDLGTEAFF	13	TRBV5-4	TRBJ1-1	.	.
TGTGCCAGCAGTGACGGGTGGCCAGTAAACTATGGCTACACCTTC	CASSDGWPVNYGYTF	15	TRBV6-6	TRBJ1-2	.	.
TGCGCCAGCAGCCAAGCGATCGTACTGCCCACAGATACGCAGTATTTT	CASSQAIVLPTDTQYF	16	TRBV4-1	TRBJ2-3	.	.
TGCGCCAGCAGCTTGGTAGGTAGGCCCACTGAAGCTTTCTTT	CASSLVGRPTEAFF	14	TRBV5-1	TRBJ1-1	.	.
TGTGCCAGTAGTATAACGAGGGGGCCGGATGAAAAACTGTTTTTT	CASSITRGPDEKLFF	15	TRBV19	TRBJ1-4	TRBD1	few
TGTGCCAGCTCACCGCTAACAGGGGAGAGGACTGAAGCTTTCTTT	CASSPLTGERTEAFF	15	TRBV18	TRBJ1-1	TRBD1	.
TGCGCCAGCAGCCACATGGGGGACGGGTCACCCCTCCACTTT	CASSHMGDGSPLHF	14	TRBV4-1	TRBJ1-6	.	.
TGTGCCTGGAGTAAACAACAGGGGGGATATGGCTACACCTTC	CAWSKQQGGYGYTF	14	TRBV30	TRBJ1-2	TRBD1	once
TGTGCCAGCAGTGCCCCCGGGACAGGGGTCATGAACACTGAAGCTTTCTTT	CASSAPGTGVMNTEAFF	17	TRBV27	TRBJ1-1	TRBD1	.
TGTGCCAGCTCCCTGAGACCTCCGGAGGGCAATCAGCCCCAGCATTTT	CASSLRPPEGNQPQHF	16	TRBV18	TRBJ1-5	.	.
TGTGCCAGCAGCTCTGACAGGGGAGGCAATCAGCCCCAGCATTTT	CASSSDRGGNQPQHF	15	TRBV5-8	TRBJ1-5	TRBD1	few
TGTGCCAGTAATACAGGGAACTATGGCTACACCTTC	CASNTGNYGYTF	12	TRBV19	TRBJ1-2	.	.
TGCGCCAGCAGCTTGGGACAGGGCTCTGGGGCCAACGTCCTGACTTTC	CASSLGQGSGANVLTF	16	TRBV5-1	TRBJ2-6	TRBD1	.
TGTGCCAGCAGCCGGGGACAGCTCCAAGAGACCCAGTACTTC	CASSRGQLQETQYF	14	TRBV11-2	TRBJ2-5	TRBD1	few
TGTGCCAGCAGCGTAGCTGGGGGTTTGACTGAAGCTTTCTTT	CASSVAGGLTEAFF	14	TRBV9	TRBJ1-1	.	few
TGTGCCAGCAGGTTAAGGGTAAAGCAGTATTTT	CASRLRVKQYF	11	TRBV2	TRBJ2-3	.	.
TGTGCCAGCAGCAAGGACGGACAGGCCGGGGAGCTGTTTTTT	CASSKDGQAGELFF	14	TRBV9	TRBJ2-2	TRBD1	.
TGTGCCAGCCGGCGGGGGACAGACTATGGCTACACCTTC	CASRRGTDYGYTF	13	TRBV2	TRBJ1-2	TRBD1	.
TGTGCCAGTAGCATGACTAGTAGTGCCGAGACCCAGTACTTC	CASSMTSSAETQYF	14	TRBV19	TRBJ2-5	.	.
TGTGCCAGCAGTTTAACCCAAGAGACCCAGTACTTC	CASSLTQETQYF	12	TRBV12-3/TRBV12-4	TRBJ2-5	.	.
TGCGCCAGCAGCTGGGACAGGGGGAACACTGAAGCTTTCTTT	CASSWDRGNTEAFF	14	TRBV5-1	TRBJ1-1	TRBD1	.
TGCGCCAGCAGCTTAACGGCAGGGGGCGGCACCGGGGAGCTGTTTTTT	CASSLTAGGGTGELFF	16	TRBV5-1	TRBJ2-2	TRBD1	.
TGTGCCAGCCCGGAATTAGCCTTTCCGGGACAGGGCTCCTACAATGAGCAGTTCTTC	CASPELAFPGQGSYNEQFF	19	TRBV5-8	TRBJ2-1	TRBD1	.
TGTGCCACCCAACAGGGGGAAAACACTGAAGCTTTCTTT	CATQQGENTEAFF	13	TRBV18	TRBJ1-1	TRBD1	.
TGTGCCAGCTCACGGAACCAAGAGACCCAGTACTTC	CASSRNQETQYF	12	TRBV18	TRBJ2-5	.	.
TGCGCCAGCAGCCTTGCAGGGCCGGGGGGGCCGGATGAGCAGTTCTTC	CASSLAGPGGPDEQFF	16	TRBV4-3	TRBJ2-1	TRBD2	.
TGTGCCAGCAGCCGATCGACAGGGGGAGCTTTCTTT	CASSRSTGGAFF	12	TRBV7-9	TRBJ1-1	TRBD1	.